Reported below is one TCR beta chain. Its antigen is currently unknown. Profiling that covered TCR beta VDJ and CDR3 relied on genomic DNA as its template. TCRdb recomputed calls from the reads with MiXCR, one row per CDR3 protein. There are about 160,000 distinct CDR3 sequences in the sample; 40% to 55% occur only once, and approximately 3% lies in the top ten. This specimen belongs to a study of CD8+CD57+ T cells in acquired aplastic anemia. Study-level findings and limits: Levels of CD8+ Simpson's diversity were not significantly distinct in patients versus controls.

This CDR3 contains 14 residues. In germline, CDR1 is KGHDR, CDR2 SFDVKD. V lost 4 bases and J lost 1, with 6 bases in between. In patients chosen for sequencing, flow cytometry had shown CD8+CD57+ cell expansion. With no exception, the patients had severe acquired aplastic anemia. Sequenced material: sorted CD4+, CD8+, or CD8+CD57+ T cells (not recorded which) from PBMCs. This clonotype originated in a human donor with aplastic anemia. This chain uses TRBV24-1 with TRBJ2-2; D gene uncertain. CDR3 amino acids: CATSDRQNTGELFF. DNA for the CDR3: TGTGCCACCAGTGACCGACAGAACACCGGGGAGCTGTTTTTT.